The TCR beta chain described here comes from a study of cytomegalovirus exposure and HLA in healthy donors. Germline CDR1 MNHNY, CDR2 SVGAGI (reference sequence). V was shortened by 4 bases and J by 2 bases, with 9 bases between the two germline ends. The CDR3 has 14 residues. PCR amplification relied on 60 Vbeta primers (plus 13 Jbeta primers). Here immunoSEQ multiplex PCR was the method, and the copy in TCRdb shows in-frame clones only, minus some. The sample yields about 160,000 clones, approximately 80% seen once. Sequencing was done on a sample of PBMCs. The chain recombines TRBV6-6 with TRBJ2-1; D gene uncertain. This clonotype was obtained from a man aged 25-40 years in good health and CMV-seropositive. Written as DNA, the CDR3 is TGTGCCAGCAGTTTCTTTCCGGCCTACAATGAGCAGTTCTTC. Translated, it gives CASSFFPAYNEQFF.